Listed below are T cell receptor beta chains from one sample, sequenced in a study of identifying expanded T cells in peripheral blood. The assay was immunoSEQ multiplex PCR, and TCRdb's table has in-frame clones only and misses some. The sample holds 55,000 to 75,000 clones, around 87% seen once. Material: blood. These receptors all stem from a person aged 18 to 75 in good health. The CDR3 runs from the conserved cysteine through the conserved F or W. Each record gives: J gene, V gene, clone size, D gene, CDR3 DNA, CDR3 protein. The D gene is left open where the match is weak. Some rows have no size entry. The others give once, few or many, or a class for an expanded clone.

>TRBJ2-2|TRBV27|-|TRBD2
TGTGCCAGCAGTTCCCCCGGGGGGGCGAACACCGGGGAGCTGTTTTTT
CASSSPGGANTGELFF
>TRBJ2-3|TRBV9|-|TRBD2
TGTGCCAGCAGCAATTCCAGACTAGCGGGAGTGGTTGCAGATACGCAGTATTTT
CASSNSRLAGVVADTQYF
>TRBJ2-7|TRBV19|-|TRBD2
TGTGCCAGTAGGGAATTAGCGGGAGCGGTCTACGAGCAGTACTTC
CASRELAGAVYEQYF
>TRBJ2-1|TRBV30|-|TRBD2
TGTGCCTGGTTGATAACGGGGGGGGACAATGAGCAGTTCTTC
CAWLITGGDNEQFF
>TRBJ1-3|TRBV6-6|-|-
TGTGCCAGCAGCTTGGAGGACACCATATATTTT
CASSLEDTIYF
>TRBJ2-5|TRBV5-1|-|-
TGCGCCAGCAGCTTGTCGGCAGCCCAAGAGACCCAGTACTTC
CASSLSAAQETQYF
>TRBJ1-3|TRBV4-2|-|TRBD1
TGTGCCAGCAGCCAAGATCCACAGGGGAATATAAACACCATATATTTT
CASSQDPQGNINTIYF
>TRBJ1-4|TRBV25-1|once|-
TGTGCCAGCAGTGAAGGTGCAACTAATGAAAAACTGTTTTTT
CASSEGATNEKLFF
>TRBJ2-5|TRBV9|-|-
TGTGCCAGCAGCGTGGCTACCGAAGAGACCCAGTACTTC
CASSVATEETQYF
>TRBJ2-1|TRBV7-9|-|TRBD2
TGTGCCAGCAGCTCCCGGGAGGGCCTCAGAAATGAGCAGTTCTTC
CASSSREGLRNEQFF
>TRBJ2-3|TRBV5-1|-|-
TGCGCCAGCAGCTTGTTACAGGGTAAAGATACGCAGTATTTT
CASSLLQGKDTQYF
>TRBJ1-1|TRBV7-9|-|-
TGTGCCAGCAGCTTAGCGGCCAGAACGAACACTGAAGCTTTCTTT
CASSLAARTNTEAFF
>TRBJ2-1|TRBV5-1|-|-
TGCGCCAGCAGCTTCACAAAGGACGACAATGAGCAGTTCTTC
CASSFTKDDNEQFF
>TRBJ1-1|TRBV6-1|few|-
TGTGCTTCCAGCCAGGGCGAGAACACTGAAGCTTTCTTT
CASSQGENTEAFF
>TRBJ2-3|TRBV4-3|-|-
TGCGCCAGCAGCCAAGAGCGGGGAAACACAGATACGCAGTATTTT
CASSQERGNTDTQYF
>TRBJ2-5|TRBV2|once|-
TGTGCCAGCTCTAGACAAGAGACCCAGTACTTC
CASSRQETQYF
>TRBJ2-7|TRBV19|-|TRBD1
TGTGCCAGTAGTACCCAACGAGGGGACAGGCCGTACTTC
CASSTQRGDRPYF
>TRBJ2-7|TRBV5-6|-|TRBD1
TGTGCCAGCAGATTTAGGGGGCTTTACTCCTACGAGCAGTACTTC
CASRFRGLYSYEQYF
>TRBJ2-2|TRBV18|-|TRBD1
TGTGCCAGCAATACAGGGGGCGAGAACACCGGGGAGCTGTTTTTT
CASNTGGENTGELFF
>TRBJ2-3|TRBV6-5|-|-
TGTGCCAGCAGTTACGGGGGCAATACGCAGTATTTT
CASSYGGNTQYF
>TRBJ2-3|TRBV7-2|-|-
TGTGCCCACGGAGGGCCCAACGATACGCAGTATTTT
CAHGGPNDTQYF
>TRBJ2-3|TRBV4-3|few|-
TGCGCCAGCGGGACATTGGGAGGGGATACGCAGTATTTT
CASGTLGGDTQYF